This record covers a single TCR beta chain. Its target is not known. The V gene end was trimmed by 4 bases and the J gene end by 0 bases; junction bases not matched to a gene: 10. Germline CDR1 and CDR2: SGHRS and YFSETQ. CDR3 length: 17 amino acids. This sample was included in a study of STAT5B mutations in CD4+ large granular lymphocyte leukemia. Study-level findings and limits: TRBV06-family usage was enriched in top patient clones (8/27) versus controls (2/35). Patient CD4-sorted repertoires stayed more clonal than healthy ones after leukemic-clone removal.

Sequencing was at survey level. Original processing notes: Lowest detectable productive clonotype frequency was 2.59 x 10-5. Generated by immunoSEQ multiplex PCR, the TCRdb table keeps only in-frame clones and is missing some. V, J and clone size are those of that table, while D and trimming were read from the DNA. The table lists roughly 40,000 clones, 70% to 85% of them singletons. This chain links TRBV5-1 with TRBJ2-4; TRBD1 matches at 7 bases. The sequenced material came from CD4+ T cells from blood buffy coats. This TCR derives from a human donor in good health. CDR3 bases: TGCGCCAGCAGCGAGTCGGGGACAGTTAGAGCCAAAAACATTCAGTACTTC. It is translated as CASSESGTVRAKNIQYF. Full variable domain (remainder filled in from reference TRBV5-1 and TRBJ2-4): KAGVTQTPRYLIKTRGQQVTLSCSPISGHRSVSWYQQTPGQGLQFLFEYFSETQRNKGNFPGRFSGRQFSNSRSEMNVSTLELGDSALYLCASSESGTVRAKNIQYFGAGTRLSVL.